The subject of this entry is one TCR beta chain. Its antigen is unidentified. The sample belongs to a study of vaccination effects on CD4 cells after COVID-19. After expansion with viral peptide pools in the ViraFEST assay, antigen-specific CD4+ T cells were sequenced. Culture lasted around eleven days before CD4+ T cell isolation. The infection with SARS-CoV-2 (confirmed by PCR) occurred in this person between March and December 2020. The method was immunoSEQ multiplex PCR; TCRdb's version includes in-frame clones alone and lacks a portion of them. The sample includes about 27,000 clones, 69% seen only once; the top ten take around 20%. This sequence originates from a human donor who had a prior SARS-CoV-2 infection. Source: CD4+ T cells from PBMCs cultured with SARS-CoV-2 spike peptides, taken before COVID-19 vaccination.

The CDR3 sequence is CATSPPTNTEAFF. Written as DNA, the CDR3 is TGTGCCACCAGCCCCCCAACTAACACTGAAGCTTTCTTT. The chain is built from TRBV15 and TRBJ1-1; D uncertain. Trimming removed 5 bases at V and 2 bases at J, with 9 bases between. CDR1 LNHNV and CDR2 YYDKDF come from the germline V gene (reference sequence). There are 13 residues in the CDR3.